This record concerns one T cell receptor (beta chain) sequence. What it recognizes is unknown. This specimen comes from a study of T-cell memory formation after mild COVID-19. The CDR3 has 12 amino acids. Germline CDR1 and CDR2: SQVTM and ANQGSEA. Trimming at V came to 5 bases and at J to 6 bases, leaving 3 bases not matched to a gene. Each CDR3 protein gets one entry after TCRdb re-called the 5' RACE reads with MiXCR. This table holds 100,000 to 150,000 distinct CDR3 sequences, roughly 15% found once. Study-wide results and limits: CD4/CD8 balance characterized clones contracting day 15 to 85, and CD4+ skew characterized later expanders.

This rearrangement joins TRBV29-1 to TRBJ1-2; 10 bases agree with TRBD1. The sequenced sample consisted of PBMCs or a T cell subset sorted from them (not recorded which). This TCR was recovered from an adult woman who had mild COVID-19 (a few samples of this study predate the infection). Cell type and time point are not known. The DNA of the CDR3 is TGCAGCGTTACGGACAGGGGGGATGGCTACACCTTC. Translating it yields CSVTDRGDGYTF.